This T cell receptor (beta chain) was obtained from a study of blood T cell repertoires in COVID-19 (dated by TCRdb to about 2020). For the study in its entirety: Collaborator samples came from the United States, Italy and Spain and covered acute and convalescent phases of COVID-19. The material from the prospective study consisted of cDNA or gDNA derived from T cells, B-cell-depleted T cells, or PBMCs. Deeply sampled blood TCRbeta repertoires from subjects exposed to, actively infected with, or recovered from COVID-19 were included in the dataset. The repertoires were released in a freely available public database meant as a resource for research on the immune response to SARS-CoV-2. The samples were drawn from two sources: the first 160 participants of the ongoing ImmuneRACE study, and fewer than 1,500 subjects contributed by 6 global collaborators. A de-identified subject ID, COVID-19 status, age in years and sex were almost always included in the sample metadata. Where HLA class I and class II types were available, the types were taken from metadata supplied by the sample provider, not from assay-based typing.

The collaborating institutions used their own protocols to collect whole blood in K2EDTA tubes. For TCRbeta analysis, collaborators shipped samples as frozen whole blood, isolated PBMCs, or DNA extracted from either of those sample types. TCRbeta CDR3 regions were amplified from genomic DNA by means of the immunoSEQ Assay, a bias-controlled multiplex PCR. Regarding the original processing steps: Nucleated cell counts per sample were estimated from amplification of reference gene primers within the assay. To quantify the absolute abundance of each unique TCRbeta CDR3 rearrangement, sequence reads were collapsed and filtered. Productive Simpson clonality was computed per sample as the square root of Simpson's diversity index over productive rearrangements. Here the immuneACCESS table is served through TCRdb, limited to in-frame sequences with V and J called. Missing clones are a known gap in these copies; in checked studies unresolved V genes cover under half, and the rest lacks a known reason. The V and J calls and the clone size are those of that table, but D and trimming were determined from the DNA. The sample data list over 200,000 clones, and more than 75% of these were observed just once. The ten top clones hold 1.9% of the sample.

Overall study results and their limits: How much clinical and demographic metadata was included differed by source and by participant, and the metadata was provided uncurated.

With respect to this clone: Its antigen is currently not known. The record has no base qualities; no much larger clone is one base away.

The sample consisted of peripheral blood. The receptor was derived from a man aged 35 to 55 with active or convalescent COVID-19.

At the DNA level, the sequence is TGTGCCAGTAGTCCAGACGGGACAGGAATTAATTCACCCCTCCACTTT. This codes for CASSPDGTGINSPLHF. Rearrangement joined TRBV19 to TRBJ1-6, and 8 bases in between align with TRBD1. The CDR3 contains 16 residues, cysteine and phenylalanine counted. Only CDR3 DNA remains: 48 bases, in frame from the first base. Trimming leaves V shorter by 5 bases and J shorter by 6 bases, with the junction holding 9 bases beyond the gene matches. CDR1 and CDR2 were assigned from the germline V gene (reference sequence) as LNHDA and SQIVND.